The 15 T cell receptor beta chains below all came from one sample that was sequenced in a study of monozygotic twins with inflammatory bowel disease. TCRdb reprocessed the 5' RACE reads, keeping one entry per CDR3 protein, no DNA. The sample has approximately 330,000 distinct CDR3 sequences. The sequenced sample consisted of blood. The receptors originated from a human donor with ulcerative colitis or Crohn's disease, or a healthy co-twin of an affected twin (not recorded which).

The chain's CDR3 is CASSRGTSGGAVYTQYF. The chain uses TRBV4-1 and TRBJ2-3; TCRdb names TRBD2, which stays unverified in the absence of DNA. The CDR3 length is 17 residues. CDR1 is MGHRA and CDR2 is YSYEKL in the germline V gene.

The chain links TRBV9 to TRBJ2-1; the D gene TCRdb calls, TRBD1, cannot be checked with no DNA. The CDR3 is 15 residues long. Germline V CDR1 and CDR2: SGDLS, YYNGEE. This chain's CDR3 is CASSPPGQGNNEQFF.

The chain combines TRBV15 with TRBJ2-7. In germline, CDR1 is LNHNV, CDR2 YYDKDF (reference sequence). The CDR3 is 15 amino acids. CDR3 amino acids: CATSRDRSSSYEQYF.

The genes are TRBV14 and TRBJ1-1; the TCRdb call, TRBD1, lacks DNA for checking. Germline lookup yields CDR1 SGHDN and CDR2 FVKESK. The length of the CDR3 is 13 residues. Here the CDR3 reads CASSQGTFPEAFF. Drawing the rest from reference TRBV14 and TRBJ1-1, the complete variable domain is EAGVTQFPSHSVIEKGQTVTLRCDPISGHDNLYWYRRVMGKEIKFLLHFVKESKQDESGMPNNRFLAERTGGTYSTLKVQPAELEDSGVYFCASSQGTFPEAFFGQGTRLTVV.

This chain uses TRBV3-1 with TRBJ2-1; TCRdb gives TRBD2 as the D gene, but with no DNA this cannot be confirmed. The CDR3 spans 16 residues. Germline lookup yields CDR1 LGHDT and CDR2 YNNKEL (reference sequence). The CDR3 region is CASSNIRLAGYNEQFF.

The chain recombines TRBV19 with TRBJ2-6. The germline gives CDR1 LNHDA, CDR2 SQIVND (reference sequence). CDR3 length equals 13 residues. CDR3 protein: CASRSSGANVLTF.

Here the CDR3 reads CSARGREAFEETQYF. V usage is TRBV20-1 and J usage is TRBJ2-5. CDR1 is DFQATT, CDR2 SNEGSKA, per germline (reference sequence). The length of the CDR3 is 15 residues.

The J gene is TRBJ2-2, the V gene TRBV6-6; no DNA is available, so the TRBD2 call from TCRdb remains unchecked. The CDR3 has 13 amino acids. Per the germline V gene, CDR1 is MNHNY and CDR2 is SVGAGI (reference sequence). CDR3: CASSNREVGELFF.

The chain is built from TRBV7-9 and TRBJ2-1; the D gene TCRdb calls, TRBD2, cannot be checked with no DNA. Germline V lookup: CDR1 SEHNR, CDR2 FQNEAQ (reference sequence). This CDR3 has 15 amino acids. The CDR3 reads CASSRSSGAYNEQFF.

The CDR3 here is CASSQEPATEQFF. The rearrangement uses TRBV4-3 and TRBJ2-1. CDR3 length equals 13 residues. Germline V gene data show CDR1 as LGHNA and CDR2 as YSLEER.

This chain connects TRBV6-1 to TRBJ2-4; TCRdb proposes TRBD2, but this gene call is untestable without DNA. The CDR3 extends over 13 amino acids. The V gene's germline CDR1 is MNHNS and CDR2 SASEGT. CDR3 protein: CASSGGAKNIQYF.

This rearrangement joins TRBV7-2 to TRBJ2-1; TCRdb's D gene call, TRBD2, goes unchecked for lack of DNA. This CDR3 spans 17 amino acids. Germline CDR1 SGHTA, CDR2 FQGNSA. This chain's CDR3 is CASSTVGLAGGYNEQFF. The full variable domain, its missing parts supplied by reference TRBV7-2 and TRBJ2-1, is GAGVSQSPSNKVTEKGKDVELRCDPISGHTALYWYRQSLGQGLEFLIYFQGNSAPDKSGLPSDRFSAERTGGSVSTLTIQRTQQEDSAVYLCASSTVGLAGGYNEQFFGPGTRLTVL.

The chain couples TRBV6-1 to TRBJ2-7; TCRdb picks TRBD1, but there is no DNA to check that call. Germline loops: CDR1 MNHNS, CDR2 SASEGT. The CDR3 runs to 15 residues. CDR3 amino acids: CASRKTGTSSYEQYF.

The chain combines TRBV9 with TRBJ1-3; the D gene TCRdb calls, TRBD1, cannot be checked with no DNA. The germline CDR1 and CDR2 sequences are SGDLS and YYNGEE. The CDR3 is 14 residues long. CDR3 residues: CASSVLGQVNTIYF.

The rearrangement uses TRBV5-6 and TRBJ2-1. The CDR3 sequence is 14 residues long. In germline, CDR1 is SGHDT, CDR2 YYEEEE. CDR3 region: CASSSTLAGNEQFF.